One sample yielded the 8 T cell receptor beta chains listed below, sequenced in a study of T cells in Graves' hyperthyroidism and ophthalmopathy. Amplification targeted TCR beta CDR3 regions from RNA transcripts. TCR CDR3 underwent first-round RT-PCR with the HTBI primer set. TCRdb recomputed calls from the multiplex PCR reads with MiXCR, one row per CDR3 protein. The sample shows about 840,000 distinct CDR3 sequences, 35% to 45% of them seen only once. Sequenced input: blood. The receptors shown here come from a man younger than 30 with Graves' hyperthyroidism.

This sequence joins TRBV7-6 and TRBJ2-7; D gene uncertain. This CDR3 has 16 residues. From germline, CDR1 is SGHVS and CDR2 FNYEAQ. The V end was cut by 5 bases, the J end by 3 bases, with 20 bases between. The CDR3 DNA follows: TGTGCCAGCAGCAGTCGAGCCCCCACACGGAGCTACGAGCAGTACTTC. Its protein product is CASSSRAPTRSYEQYF.

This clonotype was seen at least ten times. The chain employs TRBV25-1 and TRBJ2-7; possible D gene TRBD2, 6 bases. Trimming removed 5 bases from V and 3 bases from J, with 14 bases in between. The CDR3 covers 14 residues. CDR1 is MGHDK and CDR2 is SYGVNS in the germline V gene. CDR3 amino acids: CASSSREASYEQYF. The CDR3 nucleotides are TGTGCCAGCAGTAGCAGGGAGGCGAGCTACGAGCAGTACTTC.

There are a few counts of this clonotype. The CDR3, as DNA: TGTGCCAGCAGCTTCGGGGGACTAGCTCTCCACGAGCAGTACTTC. This encodes CASSFGGLALHEQYF. The chain carries TRBV5-6 and TRBJ2-7; 9 bases align to TRBD2. Germline trimming cut 2 bases from V and 5 bases from J; bases unmatched to any gene: 8. Per the germline V gene, CDR1 is SGHDT and CDR2 is YYEEEE. The CDR3 totals 15 residues. Drawing the rest from reference TRBV5-6 and TRBJ2-7, the complete variable domain is DAGVTQSPTHLIKTRGQQVTLRCSPKSGHDTVSWYQQALGQGPQFIFQYYEEEERQRGNFPDRFSGHQFPNYSSELNVNALLLGDSALYLCASSFGGLALHEQYFGPGTRLTVT.

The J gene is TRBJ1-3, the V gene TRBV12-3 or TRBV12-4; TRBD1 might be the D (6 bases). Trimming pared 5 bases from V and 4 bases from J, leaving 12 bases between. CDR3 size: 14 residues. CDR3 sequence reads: CASSNPDRGNTIYF. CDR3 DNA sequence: TGTGCCAGCAGTAACCCCGACAGGGGAAACACCATATATTTT.

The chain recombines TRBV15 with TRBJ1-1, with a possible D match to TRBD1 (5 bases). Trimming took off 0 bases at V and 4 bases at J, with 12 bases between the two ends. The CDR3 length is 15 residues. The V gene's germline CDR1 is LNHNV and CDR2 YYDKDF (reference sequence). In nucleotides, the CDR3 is TGTGCCACCAGCAGAGATCCGGGGGATGTCACTGAAGCTTTCTTT. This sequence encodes CATSRDPGDVTEAFF.

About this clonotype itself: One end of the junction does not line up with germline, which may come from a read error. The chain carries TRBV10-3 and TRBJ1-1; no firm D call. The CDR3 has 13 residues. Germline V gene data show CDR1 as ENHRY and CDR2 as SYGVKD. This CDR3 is CASSGPLNTEAFF. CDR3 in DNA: TGTGCCAGCAGTGGGCCACTGAACACTGAAGCTTTCTTT.

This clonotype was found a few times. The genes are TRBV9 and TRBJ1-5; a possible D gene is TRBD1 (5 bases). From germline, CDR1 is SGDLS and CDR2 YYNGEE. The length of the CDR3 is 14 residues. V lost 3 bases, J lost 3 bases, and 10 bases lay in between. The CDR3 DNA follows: TGTGCCAGCAGCGCGGGGACCCTCAATCAGCCCCAGCATTTT. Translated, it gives CASSAGTLNQPQHF.

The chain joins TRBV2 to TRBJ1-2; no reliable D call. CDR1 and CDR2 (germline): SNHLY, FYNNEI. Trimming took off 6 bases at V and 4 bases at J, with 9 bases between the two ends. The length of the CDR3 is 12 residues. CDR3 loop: CASREGFYGYTF. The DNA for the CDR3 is TGTGCCAGCAGGGAGGGCTTCTATGGCTACACCTTC.